This T cell receptor beta chain stems from a study of PD-L1 blockade in urothelial cancer. Study-wide background: Median T cell yield from blood was approximately 150,000.

Germline V lookup: CDR1 SGHRS, CDR2 YFSETQ. The CDR3 has 13 amino acids. The V segment lost 5 bases and the J segment 4 bases; nucleotides outside the gene matches: 6. Time point denoted: pretreatment peripheral blood. PCRs each included synthetic TCR analog templates spiked in. The repertoire was sequenced with immunoSEQ multiplex PCR; TCRdb's copy has only in-frame clones and lacks some. Of fewer than 60,000 clones listed, about 85% were seen once; the top ten hold about 15%. This sequence joins TRBV5-1 and TRBJ2-7; 7 positions agree with TRBD2. The TCR was taken from a man aged 65 to 79 with urothelial cancer. Sequences were derived from PBMCs, sampled around atezolizumab (anti-PD-L1) treatment. The DNA of the CDR3 is TGCGCCAGCAGTCCCACTAGCGAGTACGAGCAGTACTTC. Translated: CASSPTSEYEQYF.